The 30 T cell receptor beta chains below were found in one sample sequenced in a study of T cell responses to AZD1222 COVID-19 vaccine. This table comes from immunoSEQ multiplex PCR, and its TCRdb copy is limited to in-frame clones, with some not included. The sample includes about 120,000 clones, approximately 90% of them seen just once. The sample consisted of peripheral blood, taken on day 0 of AZD1222 vaccination. The receptors originated from an adult in good health.

V usage is TRBV19 and J usage is TRBJ2-7; weak D call: TRBD1 (7 bases). Trimming pared 3 bases from V and 0 bases from J, leaving 12 bases between. The CDR3 contains 15 residues. Per the germline V gene, CDR1 is LNHDA and CDR2 is SQIVND (reference sequence). The CDR3 region is CASSIAGQSSYEQYF. The CDR3 DNA is TGTGCCAGTAGTATTGCGGGACAGAGCTCCTACGAGCAGTACTTC.

CDR3 region: CASSRGSLNEKLFF. Here the CDR3 DNA reads TGTGCCAGCTCACGGGGCAGTCTTAATGAAAAACTGTTTTTT. The gene calls are TRBV18 and TRBJ1-4, with a tentative D call TRBD1 (5 bases). This CDR3 comprises 14 residues. Trimming left V 4 bases short and J 4 bases short, with 10 bases between. Germline V CDR1 and CDR2: KGHSH, LQKENI.

This clone was counted between two and nine times. V gene TRBV11-3 combines with J gene TRBJ2-2; no clear D gene. CDR3 size: 12 residues. The germline gives CDR1 SGHNT, CDR2 YENEEA. The V and J ends lost 5 bases and 8 bases respectively, with 9 bases between them. The CDR3 nucleotides read TGTGCCAGCAGCCCTCGACTGGGGGAGCTGTTTTTT. It specifies CASSPRLGELFF.

The rearrangement joins TRBV7-9 to TRBJ2-7; TRBD2 matches 9 bases. There are 15 residues in the CDR3. With V trimmed by 5 bases and J by 0 bases, 5 bases remained unmatched. CDR1 is SEHNR, CDR2 FQNEAQ, per germline (reference sequence). DNA of the CDR3: TGTGCCAGCAGCGTTAGCGGGAGTAGCTCCTACGAGCAGTACTTC. The encoded protein is CASSVSGSSSYEQYF.

The chain joins TRBV6-1 to TRBJ1-5; D not certain. V dropped 2 bases and J dropped 5 bases, with 10 bases sitting between them. This CDR3 is 14 amino acids long. Germline CDR1 reads MNHNS; CDR2 reads SASEGT. The CDR3 DNA is TGTGCCAGCAGTGAAACGTTGGGGTATCAGCCCCAGCATTTT. It yields the protein CASSETLGYQPQHF.

This chain joins TRBV6-2 or TRBV6-3 and TRBJ1-1; D may be TRBD1 (6 bases). In germline, CDR1 is MNHEY, CDR2 SVGEGT. V was clipped by 2 bases and J by 2 bases, with 12 bases between them. This CDR3 region has 15 residues. The CDR3 loop reads CASSYRARGNTEAFF. The CDR3 DNA follows: TGTGCCAGCAGTTACAGGGCCAGGGGAAACACTGAAGCTTTCTTT.

The chain recombines TRBV9 with TRBJ1-2, with D possibly being TRBD1 (5 bases). Germline CDR1 SGDLS, CDR2 YYNGEE. The ends were cut back, 0 bases at V and 1 base at J, with 7 bases in the middle. This CDR3 contains 14 residues. CDR3 nucleotides: TGTGCCAGCAGCGTAGACCAGGGTAACTATGGCTACACCTTC. Translation gives CASSVDQGNYGYTF.

This chain links TRBV29-1 with TRBJ2-1, with D possibly being TRBD2 (5 bases). Trimming removed 6 bases at V and 1 base at J, with 13 bases between. This CDR3 comprises 14 residues. In germline, CDR1 is SQVTM, CDR2 ANQGSEA. This chain's CDR3 is CSVHRGGSYNEQFF. The CDR3 nucleotides read TGCAGCGTCCACCGTGGAGGATCCTACAATGAGCAGTTCTTC.

The V gene is TRBV5-1, the J gene TRBJ2-1; 12 nucleotides match TRBD2. Germline CDR1 and CDR2: SGHRS and YFSETQ. J lost 9 bases, V lost 1 base, and 8 bases had no gene match. This CDR3 is built from 16 residues. This CDR3 reads CASSLPSASGGGEQFF. CDR3 coding DNA: TGCGCCAGCAGCTTGCCCTCAGCTAGCGGGGGGGGTGAGCAGTTCTTC.

This sequence joins TRBV3-1 (or the pseudogene TRBV3-2) and TRBJ2-7; D gene uncertain. The CDR3 runs to 15 residues. Germline CDR1 and CDR2: LGHDT and YNNKEL (reference sequence). V lost 1 base to trimming and J lost 2 bases, with 12 bases between them. In DNA, the CDR3 is TGTGCCAGCAGCCAAGGCCCCCTACCGACCTACGAGCAGTACTTC. This codes for CASSQGPLPTYEQYF.

The chain combines TRBV5-1 with TRBJ1-2; D is unresolved. Germline CDR1 reads SGHRS; CDR2 reads YFSETQ. With 0 bases removed from V and 2 bases from J, the gap between germline ends came to 8 bases. The CDR3 is 14 amino acids. CDR3 bases: TGCGCCAGCAGCTTGGGGGGTGAAAACTATGGCTACACCTTC. Amino acids: CASSLGGENYGYTF. Combining the CDR3 with reference TRBV5-1 and TRBJ1-2 gives the whole variable domain KAGVTQTPRYLIKTRGQQVTLSCSPISGHRSVSWYQQTPGQGLQFLFEYFSETQRNKGNFPGRFSGRQFSNSRSEMNVSTLELGDSALYLCASSLGGENYGYTFGSGTRLTVV.

This clone was counted once. The chain combines TRBV5-1 with TRBJ1-1; 8 bases agree with TRBD1. This CDR3 has 14 amino acids. Per the germline V gene, CDR1 is SGHRS and CDR2 is YFSETQ. V shed 4 bases and J 5 bases; nucleotides not matched to a gene: 7. The CDR3 sequence: CASSPTGTGTEAFF. As DNA, the CDR3 is TGCGCCAGCAGCCCTACCGGGACAGGTACTGAAGCTTTCTTT.

The J gene is TRBJ1-4, the V gene TRBV30; D unclear. The CDR3 is 13 residues long. V gave up 0 bases and J gave up 9 bases, with 11 bases separating them. Germline V gene data show CDR1 as GTSNPN and CDR2 as SVGIG (reference sequence). CDR3 residues: CAWSVLGTKKLFF. In DNA form, the CDR3 reads TGTGCCTGGAGTGTACTGGGTACGAAAAAACTGTTTTTT.

In nucleotides, the CDR3 is TGTGCCAGCAGCGTAGACGTTGGGGGCACCGGGGAGCTGTTTTTT. Translating it yields CASSVDVGGTGELFF. The chain uses TRBV9 and TRBJ2-2; the D call may be TRBD1 or TRBD2 (5 bases each). Per germline, CDR1 SGDLS and CDR2 YYNGEE. Trimming took off 0 bases at V and 4 bases at J, with 10 bases between the two ends. This CDR3 contains 15 residues.

This clone has a handful of counts. The chain has TRBV5-5 and TRBJ1-3; D is undetermined. CDR1 and CDR2 from the germline V gene are SGHKS and YYEKEE (reference sequence). Trimming removed 3 bases at V and 0 bases at J, with 1 base between. The CDR3 totals 12 residues. CDR3 DNA: TGTGCCAGCAGCTACTCTGGAAACACCATATATTTT. Its translation is CASSYSGNTIYF.

V is TRBV30 and J is TRBJ1-2; maybe TRBD1 (5 bases). V was trimmed by 2 bases and J by 8 bases, leaving 9 bases between them. From germline, CDR1 is GTSNPN and CDR2 SVGIG (reference sequence). The CDR3 length is 11 residues. The CDR3 loop reads CAWSWGGGYTF. CDR3 nucleotide sequence: TGTGCCTGGAGTTGGGGCGGCGGCTACACCTTC.

The chain employs TRBV11-2 and TRBJ1-2; 8 nucleotides agree with TRBD1. With 6 bases clipped from V and 4 bases from J, the junction kept 10 bases outside the gene matches. The CDR3 covers 15 residues. Germline-derived CDR1 and CDR2 are SGHAT and FQNNGV. The CDR3 loop is CASSPFAGGSYGYTF. DNA of the CDR3: TGTGCCAGCAGTCCTTTCGCAGGGGGCAGCTATGGCTACACCTTC.

This clone showed up just once. J is TRBJ2-1 and V is TRBV12-3 or TRBV12-4; D is tentatively TRBD1 or TRBD2 (6 bases each). Trimming took 7 bases from V and 7 from J, leaving 14 bases between them. This CDR3 has 13 residues. CDR3 DNA: TGTGCCAGCACCATAGGAGGGGGTAATGAGCAGTTCTTC. It specifies CASTIGGGNEQFF.

J is TRBJ1-1 and V is TRBV6-5; D gene uncertain. V was trimmed by 6 bases and J by 5 bases, leaving 16 bases between them. This CDR3 comprises 14 residues. Germline lookup yields CDR1 MNHEY and CDR2 SVGAGI. CDR3: CASRRDGLETEAFF. The DNA for the CDR3 is TGTGCCAGCAGACGAGACGGTCTTGAGACTGAAGCTTTCTTT.

This chain connects TRBV7-2 to TRBJ1-2; a weak D match, TRBD1 (6 bases). Trimming removed 0 bases from V and 8 bases from J, with 10 bases in between. The CDR3 has 13 residues. Germline lookup yields CDR1 SGHTA and CDR2 FQGNSA. The CDR3 sequence is CASSLAGHLGYTF. The CDR3 bases are TGTGCCAGCAGCTTAGCGGGACATCTAGGCTACACCTTC.

V usage is TRBV5-1 and J usage is TRBJ2-7; D unresolved. V lost 0 bases and J 2 bases, leaving 9 bases between the germline ends. The germline CDR1 and CDR2 sequences are SGHRS and YFSETQ. The CDR3 runs to 14 residues. CDR3 region: CASSLDRRTYEQYF. In nucleotides, the CDR3 is TGCGCCAGCAGCTTGGATCGGCGGACCTACGAGCAGTACTTC.

The V call is TRBV9, the J call TRBJ1-1; a possible D gene is TRBD1 (6 bases). Trimming shortened V by 0 bases and J by 8 bases, and 14 bases separated the two germline ends. The V gene's germline CDR1 is SGDLS and CDR2 YYNGEE. The CDR3 consists of 14 residues. The CDR3 region has the DNA TGTGCCAGCAGCGTAGTAGGGGGAGGCGGGGAAGCTTTCTTT. It codes for CASSVVGGGGEAFF.

The CDR3 DNA reads as TGTGCCAGCAGCCCTGGGACAGGGGAGAACACTGAAGCTTTCTTT. Protein: CASSPGTGENTEAFF. The chain is built from TRBV5-5 and TRBJ1-1, with 10 bases lining up with TRBD1. In germline, CDR1 is SGHKS, CDR2 YYEKEE (reference sequence). With V trimmed by 4 bases and J by 1 base, 4 bases remained unmatched. The CDR3 length is 15 residues.

The chain joins TRBV9 to TRBJ1-1; D not certain. V was trimmed by 4 bases and J by 1 base, leaving 11 bases between them. The CDR3 has 14 amino acids. The germline V gene encodes CDR1 SGDLS and CDR2 YYNGEE. The CDR3 sequence is CASSPRRENTEAFF. DNA of the CDR3: TGTGCCAGCAGCCCTCGACGGGAGAACACTGAAGCTTTCTTT.

The rearrangement joins TRBV25-1 to TRBJ1-2; D remains unclear. Trimming took 6 bases from V and 5 from J, leaving 7 bases between them. This CDR3 is 11 amino acids long. Germline lookup yields CDR1 MGHDK and CDR2 SYGVNS. The CDR3 nucleotides are TGTGCCAGCAGGGAGGATTATGGCTACACCTTC. The encoded protein is CASREDYGYTF.

V gene TRBV28 combines with J gene TRBJ1-2; 10 bases fit TRBD1. Per germline, CDR1 MDHEN and CDR2 SYDVKM. The CDR3 contains 12 residues. J was trimmed by 4 bases and V by 8 bases; bases with no gene match: 1. The CDR3 spells CASGDRGYGYTF. Written as DNA, the CDR3 is TGTGCCAGCGGGGACAGGGGCTATGGCTACACCTTC.

The chain links TRBV11-3 to TRBJ2-2; 10 bases are shared with TRBD2. Trimming cost V 5 bases and J 5 bases; bases outside gene matches: 8. CDR3 length: 16 residues. CDR1 and CDR2 from the germline V gene are SGHNT and YENEEA. The CDR3 spells CASSPGVAGGTGELFF. CDR3 DNA sequence: TGTGCCAGCAGCCCGGGGGTAGCGGGGGGAACCGGGGAGCTGTTTTTT.

This chain joins TRBV6-2 or TRBV6-3 and TRBJ2-3; weak D call: TRBD2 (5 bases). The CDR3 has 14 amino acids. V was trimmed by 4 bases and J by 0 bases, leaving 8 bases between them. The germline V gene has CDR1 MNHEY and CDR2 SVGEGT. The DNA of the CDR3 is TGTGCCAGCAGTTCGGGCGGGAGCACAGATACGCAGTATTTT. Encoded protein: CASSSGGSTDTQYF.

The chain has TRBV7-6 and TRBJ2-2, with D possibly TRBD1 on 6 matching bases. The CDR3 length is 15 residues. CDR1 SGHVS and CDR2 FNYEAQ come from the germline V gene. The V and J ends lost 1 base and 6 bases respectively, with 12 bases between them. The CDR3 bases are TGTGCCAGCAGCTTAGGAGGGGGAACGGCCGGGGAGCTGTTTTTT. The encoded protein is CASSLGGGTAGELFF.

This chain uses TRBV6-5 with TRBJ1-2; TRBD1 matches 7 bases. V shed 4 bases and J 3 bases; nucleotides not matched to a gene: 2. The CDR3 has 13 residues. CDR1 MNHEY and CDR2 SVGAGI come from the germline V gene. The CDR3 coding sequence is TGTGCCAGCAGTTGGGGACAGTACTATGGCTACACCTTC. Translated, it gives CASSWGQYYGYTF.